This T cell receptor (beta chain) is drawn from a study of T-cell reconstitution after alpha-beta-depleted transplantation in children. This clonotype was picked up many times. The CDR3 is made up of 12 amino acids. The ends were cut back, 6 bases at V and 0 bases at J, with 5 bases in the middle. Unique molecular identifiers were incorporated during preparation of the TCRbeta library. MiXCR, applied by TCRdb to the PCR reads, yields one record per CDR3 protein. The table lists about 640,000 distinct CDR3 sequences, roughly 17% of them singletons. The chain joins TRBV12-3 or TRBV12-4 to TRBJ1-2, with D unclear. The receptor's source is a human donor who donated a stem cell graft to a child with acute myeloid leukemia. Sequences were derived from PBMCs from the stem cell graft donor, sampled from the stem cell graft. The CDR3 bases are TGTGCCAGCAGACAAGCTAACTATGGCTACACCTTC. This codes for CASRQANYGYTF.